This TCR beta chain stems from a study of T cell responses to AZD1222 COVID-19 vaccine. Produced via immunoSEQ multiplex PCR; TCRdb's table is partial and in-frame only. Among 100,000 to 150,000 clones listed, 87% were seen once. Findings of the study overall: The sample set comprised mostly white British donors with more females, and clonal diversity was possibly underestimated. Breadth and depth of Spike-specific TCRs rose after two AZD1222 doses. None of the repertoires were sampled until the peak T cell response had passed.

V was clipped by 5 bases and J by 5 bases; unmatched bases: 6. This CDR3 comprises 13 residues. The V gene's germline CDR1 is SGHTA and CDR2 FQGTGA. Comments on this clone: What it recognizes is unknown.

This sequence originates from an adult in good health. Sequences were derived from peripheral blood, sampled on day 0 of AZD1222 vaccination. The chain has TRBV7-3 and TRBJ2-7, with 7 nucleotides matching TRBD1. The CDR3 here is CASSPGQTDEQYF. CDR3 sequence (DNA): TGTGCCAGCAGCCCGGGACAGACGGACGAGCAGTACTTC.